The clone carrying this TCR beta chain was seen a handful of times. The target antigen is unknown. This sample is drawn from a study of identical twins. Whole-study findings and limits: Out-of-frame TCR alpha sharing in monozygotic twins exceeded recombination model predictions. Researchers reported excess low generation probability among twin-shared out-of-frame alpha sequences.

Each cDNA held unique molecular identifiers, and template switching gave it a universal primer site. TCRdb reprocessed the 5' RACE reads via MiXCR and lists one record per CDR3 protein. The sample includes about 890,000 distinct CDR3 sequences, about 12% of them seen just once. The CDR3 sequence is 15 residues long. The germline CDR1 and CDR2 sequences are SGHRS and YFSETQ. V was shortened by 0 bases and J by 0 bases, with 9 bases between the two germline ends. These data also formed part of another study, on yellow fever vaccine responses in identical twins. This second study says: It has been reported that, in twins, the vaccine T cell response seemed partly convergent and partly personalized.

The chain links TRBV5-1 to TRBJ1-2; D gene ambiguous. This receptor was identified in a woman under 30 in good health. Sequencing was performed on PBMCs. The DNA of the CDR3 is TGCGCCAGCAGCTTGGAGGCACTAGCTAACTATGGCTACACCTTC. This encodes CASSLEALANYGYTF.